This T cell receptor (beta chain) came from a study of T cells in women clearing cervical HPV infection (dated by TCRdb to the late 2010s). A note on the overall study: Cases were about 25 women with histologically confirmed HPV16-related CIN3 or worse, including a couple of invasive cancers. Among cases, blood sampling came a median of roughly 150 days after lesion detection, with an interquartile range of roughly 80 to 220 days. An exploratory proof-of-principle case-control study, nested within the Guanacaste HPV Natural History Study in Costa Rica, was conducted to compare TCR repertoires across cervical HPV16 outcomes. Because only a few women had HLA typing data, the possibility that HLA type acted as a confounder could not be ruled out. Case blood was taken at the visit when the lesion was first identified, whereas control blood was taken when infection was no longer detected. Median age was 34 years in cases versus less than 40 in controls, and baseline characteristics did not differ significantly. Cases were matched to controls by age within five years and by the year the sample was collected. The parent cohort enrolled 8,500 to 13,000 women aged 18 or older in Guanacaste, Costa Rica, during about 1993 to 1995 and followed them for 6 to 7 years. Five blinded duplicates per group were added as quality controls, so that 60 or so samples were obtained: about 50 participants and roughly ten replicates. Controls were 20 to 30 women whose single incident HPV16 infection cleared within 12 months without precancer or cancer developing.

For this chain, trimming is 1 base at the V end and 6 bases at the J end, and the number of junction bases without a gene match is 6. CDR1 and CDR2 are drawn from the germline V gene (reference sequence): LNHDA, SQIVND. The CDR3 runs 15 amino acids, cysteine and phenylalanine included. The DNA has 36 bases, all within the CDR3, and is read from base 1. Every participant had a single incident cervical HPV16 infection, and women with prevalent HPV16 infections were excluded. Cervical HPV DNA was detected with MY09/MY11 PCR, and genotyping was done by dot-blot hybridization. About 14 mL of heparinized blood were centrifuged, and the buffy coat was split into aliquots, frozen at -30 degrees C, and then kept at -80 degrees C. QIAGEN kits were used to extract genomic DNA from the buffy coat specimens. TCR beta CDR3 regions were amplified by multiplex PCR from an average of around 1,200 ng genomic DNA per sample using the immunoSEQ assay. The assay corrected primer bias using a complete synthetic TCR repertoire to establish an amplification baseline. The amplicons were sequenced on the Illumina platform. In the authors' own workflow: Sequences were error-corrected by clustering with frequency ratios and a modified nearest-neighbor algorithm, then analyzed in the immunoSEQ Analyzer with IMGT gene definitions. At each rarefaction depth, TCR richness and evenness were averaged across 20 rarefaction repeats, and samples with fewer sequences than that depth were excluded. Wilcoxon rank sum tests with FDR correction were used to compare V, D and J gene relative abundances between the groups. An intraclass correlation of roughly 96% for TCR richness and an average of around 82% across 66 gene segments were obtained from the blinded duplicates. Here the immuneACCESS table is served through TCRdb, limited to in-frame sequences with V and J called. Missing clones are a known gap in these copies; in checked studies unresolved V genes cover under half, and the rest lacks a known reason. V and J calls plus clone size are reproduced from that table; the DNA served to infer D and trimming. This sample's clone table shows tens of thousands of clones. Of the sample, 9.5% to 10% is held by the ten largest clones.

Broader findings and caveats from the paper: The cross-sectional design could not show whether the associations came before the infection or were a result of it, and neither effector/memory subsets nor HPV-specific T cells were isolated. CIN3+ cases had significantly higher TCR repertoire richness than controls across sequencing depths, but evenness did not differ between the groups. Cases had lower TRBV6-7 relative abundance than controls (approximately 0.11% versus 0.16%; Bonferroni P = 0.0008). Because the number of T cells per sample was unknown, the richness differences could reflect varying T-cell content rather than repertoire biology. Random forest classifiers combining richness and V gene abundances distinguished cases from controls with an estimated AUC of about 0.79.

As for this clone: The specificity of this receptor is unknown. Coverage ceases 3 residues before the CDR3 finishes, and the germline J gene fills in the end.

This TCR was recovered from a woman between 18 and 69 years old with a cervical HPV16 infection that either progressed to CIN3+ or cleared (not recorded which). Sequencing was carried out using blood buffy coat. Rearrangement joined TRBV19 to TRBJ1-5; the central 7 bases match TRBD1. The CDR3 bases that were read are TGTGCCAGTAGTATAGGTACAGGGGTCGGTCAGCCC. The encoded protein is CASSIGTGVGQP. The complete CDR3 protein is CASSIGTGVGQPQHF.